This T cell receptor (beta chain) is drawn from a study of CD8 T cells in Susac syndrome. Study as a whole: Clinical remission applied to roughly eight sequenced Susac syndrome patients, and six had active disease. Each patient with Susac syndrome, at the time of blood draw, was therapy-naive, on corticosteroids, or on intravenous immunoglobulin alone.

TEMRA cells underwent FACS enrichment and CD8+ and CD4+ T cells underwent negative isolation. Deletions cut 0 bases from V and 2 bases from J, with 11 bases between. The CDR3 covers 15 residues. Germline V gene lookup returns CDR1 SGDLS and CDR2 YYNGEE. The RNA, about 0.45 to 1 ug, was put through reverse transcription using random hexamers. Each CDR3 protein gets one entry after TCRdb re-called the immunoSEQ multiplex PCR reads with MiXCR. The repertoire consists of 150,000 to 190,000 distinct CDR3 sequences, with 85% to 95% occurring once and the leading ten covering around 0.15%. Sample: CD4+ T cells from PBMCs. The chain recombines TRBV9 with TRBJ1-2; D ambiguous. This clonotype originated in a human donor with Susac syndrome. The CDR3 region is CASSVAQIGNYGYTF. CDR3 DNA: TGTGCCAGCAGCGTAGCTCAGATCGGAAACTATGGCTACACCTTC. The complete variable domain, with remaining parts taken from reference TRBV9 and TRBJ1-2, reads DSGVTQTPKHLITATGQRVTLRCSPRSGDLSVYWYQQSLDQGLQFLIQYYNGEERAKGNILERFSAQQFPDLHSELNLSSLELGDSALYFCASSVAQIGNYGYTFGSGTRLTVV.